This T cell receptor (beta chain) was obtained from a study of cytomegalovirus exposure and HLA in healthy donors. Study conclusions and caveats: Segments of the TCR beta V type were, in most cases, productive about 87% or about 30% of the time in an earlier analysis. It was reported that TCR beta sequences correctly inferred the HLA-A and HLA-B alleles for most subjects. Later analysis placed DRB1 highest and HLA-C lowest in TCR association rates, which differed by HLA locus.

Note on this clone: Its antigen remains unidentified.

Both 60 Vbeta primers and 13 Jbeta primers went into the PCR. Assay: immunoSEQ multiplex PCR; the TCRdb copy retains only in-frame clones and omits some. The sample has roughly 80,000 clones; roughly 76% are singletons. The CDR3 totals 16 residues. The V segment lost 1 base and the J segment 0 bases; nucleotides outside the gene matches: 0. Germline CDR1 reads LNHNV; CDR2 reads YYDKDF (reference sequence). This TCR came from a woman in her twenties or thirties in good health and CMV-seronegative. Material: PBMCs. V gene TRBV15 combines with J gene TRBJ2-1; 10 bases are shared with TRBD2. The CDR3 DNA reads as TGTGCCACCAGCAGAGGACTAGCGGGCTCCTACAATGAGCAGTTCTTC. This sequence encodes CATSRGLAGSYNEQFF.